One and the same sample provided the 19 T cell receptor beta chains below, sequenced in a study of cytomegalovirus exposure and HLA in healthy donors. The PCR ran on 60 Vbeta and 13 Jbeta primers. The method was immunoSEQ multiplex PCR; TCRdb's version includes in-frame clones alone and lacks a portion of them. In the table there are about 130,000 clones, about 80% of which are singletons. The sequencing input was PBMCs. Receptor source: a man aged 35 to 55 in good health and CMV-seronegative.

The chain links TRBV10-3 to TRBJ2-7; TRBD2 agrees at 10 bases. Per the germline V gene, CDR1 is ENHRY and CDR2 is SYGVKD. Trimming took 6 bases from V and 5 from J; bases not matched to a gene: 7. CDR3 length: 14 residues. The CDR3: CAISGTSGTNEQYF. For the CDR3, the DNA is TGTGCCATCAGCGGCACTAGCGGGACTAACGAGCAGTACTTC.

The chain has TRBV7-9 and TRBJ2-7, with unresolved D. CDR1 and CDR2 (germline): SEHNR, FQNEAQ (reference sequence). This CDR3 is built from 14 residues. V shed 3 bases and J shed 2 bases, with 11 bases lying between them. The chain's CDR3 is CASSFSGPPYEQYF. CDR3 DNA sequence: TGTGCCAGCAGCTTCTCAGGCCCCCCCTACGAGCAGTACTTC.

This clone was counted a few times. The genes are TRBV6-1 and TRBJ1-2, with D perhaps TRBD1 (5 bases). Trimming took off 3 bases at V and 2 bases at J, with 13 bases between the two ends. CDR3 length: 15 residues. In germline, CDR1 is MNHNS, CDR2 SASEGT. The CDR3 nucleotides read TGTGCCAGCAGTGATCCAAGGGGTTTCAACTATGGCTACACCTTC. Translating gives CASSDPRGFNYGYTF.

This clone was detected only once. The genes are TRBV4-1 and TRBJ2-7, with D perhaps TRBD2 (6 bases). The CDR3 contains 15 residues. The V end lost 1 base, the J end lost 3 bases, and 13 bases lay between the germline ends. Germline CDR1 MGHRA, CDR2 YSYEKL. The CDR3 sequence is CASSQGSGVGYEQYF. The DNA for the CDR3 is TGCGCCAGCAGCCAAGGTTCGGGGGTCGGCTACGAGCAGTACTTC.

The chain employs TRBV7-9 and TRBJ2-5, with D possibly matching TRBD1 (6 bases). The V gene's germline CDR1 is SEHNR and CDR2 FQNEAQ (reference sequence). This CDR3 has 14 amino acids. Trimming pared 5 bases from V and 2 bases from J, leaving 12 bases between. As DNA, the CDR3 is TGTGCCAGCAGCCGCCGGACAGAGCAAGAGACCCAGTACTTC. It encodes CASSRRTEQETQYF.

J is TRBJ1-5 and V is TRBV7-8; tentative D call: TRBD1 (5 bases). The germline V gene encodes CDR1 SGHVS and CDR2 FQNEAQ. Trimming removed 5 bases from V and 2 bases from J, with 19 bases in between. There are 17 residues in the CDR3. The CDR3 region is CASSLFATQGGNQPQHF. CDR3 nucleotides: TGTGCCAGCAGCCTTTTTGCTACTCAAGGGGGCAATCAGCCCCAGCATTTT.

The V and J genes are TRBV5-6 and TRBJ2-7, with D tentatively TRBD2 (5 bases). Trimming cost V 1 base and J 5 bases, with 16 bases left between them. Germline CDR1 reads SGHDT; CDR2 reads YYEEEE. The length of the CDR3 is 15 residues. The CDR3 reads CASSLIGEVTNEQYF. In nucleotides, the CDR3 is TGTGCCAGCAGCTTGATCGGGGAAGTCACTAACGAGCAGTACTTC.

The chain's CDR3 is CASKKYGRGGYEQYF. Here the CDR3 DNA reads TGTGCCAGCAAAAAATACGGTCGCGGGGGCTACGAGCAGTACTTC. This chain links TRBV28 with TRBJ2-7; 7 nucleotides match TRBD2. The CDR3 has 15 residues. Germline V gene sequence: CDR1 MDHEN, CDR2 SYDVKM. The ends lost 7 bases at V and 3 bases at J; junction bases unmatched: 12.

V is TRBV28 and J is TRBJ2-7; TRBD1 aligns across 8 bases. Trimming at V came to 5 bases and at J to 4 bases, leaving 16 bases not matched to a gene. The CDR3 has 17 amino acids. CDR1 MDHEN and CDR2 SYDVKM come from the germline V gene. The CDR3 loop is CASSPFFSGQGMYEQYF. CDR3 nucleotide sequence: TGTGCCAGCAGTCCGTTCTTTTCCGGACAGGGAATGTACGAGCAGTACTTC. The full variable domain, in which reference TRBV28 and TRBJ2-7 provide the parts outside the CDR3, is DVKVTQSSRYLVKRTGEKVFLECVQDMDHENMFWYRQDPGLGLRLIYFSYDVKMKEKGDIPEGYSVSREKKERFSLILESASTNQTSMYLCASSPFFSGQGMYEQYFGPGTRLTVT.

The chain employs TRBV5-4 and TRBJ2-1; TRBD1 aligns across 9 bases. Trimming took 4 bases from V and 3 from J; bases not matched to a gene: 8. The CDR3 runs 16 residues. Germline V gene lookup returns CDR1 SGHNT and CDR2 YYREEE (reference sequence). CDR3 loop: CASSVDVDRGYNEQFF. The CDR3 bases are TGTGCCAGCAGCGTCGATGTGGACAGGGGCTACAATGAGCAGTTCTTC.

CDR3 bases: TGCGCCAGCAGCCAGACAGGGGTAGAGACCCAGTACTTC. Translation: CASSQTGVETQYF. The chain employs TRBV4-1 and TRBJ2-5, with 8 bases lining up with TRBD1. Germline CDR1 reads MGHRA; CDR2 reads YSYEKL. The CDR3 spans 13 residues. J gave up 4 bases and V 3 bases, and 1 base lay outside the gene matches.

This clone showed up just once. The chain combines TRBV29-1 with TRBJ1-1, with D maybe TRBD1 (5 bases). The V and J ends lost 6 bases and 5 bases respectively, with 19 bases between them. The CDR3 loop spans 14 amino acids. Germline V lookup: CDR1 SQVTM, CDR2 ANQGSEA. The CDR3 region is CSVGQDTGGTEAFF. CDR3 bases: TGCAGCGTAGGCCAAGACACCGGGGGGACTGAAGCTTTCTTT.

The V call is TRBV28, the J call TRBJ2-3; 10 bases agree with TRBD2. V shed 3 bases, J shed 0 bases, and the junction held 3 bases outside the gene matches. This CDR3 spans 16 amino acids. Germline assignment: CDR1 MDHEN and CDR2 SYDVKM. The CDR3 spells CASSLWTSGSTDTQYF. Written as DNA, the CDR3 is TGTGCCAGCAGTTTGTGGACTAGCGGTAGCACAGATACGCAGTATTTT.

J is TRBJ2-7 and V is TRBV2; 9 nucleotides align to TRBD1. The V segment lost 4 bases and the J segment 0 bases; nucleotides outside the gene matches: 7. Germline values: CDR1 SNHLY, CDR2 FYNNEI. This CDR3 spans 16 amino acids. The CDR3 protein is CASSGGGQGPSYEQYF. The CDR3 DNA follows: TGTGCCAGCAGTGGGGGAGGACAGGGGCCCTCCTACGAGCAGTACTTC.

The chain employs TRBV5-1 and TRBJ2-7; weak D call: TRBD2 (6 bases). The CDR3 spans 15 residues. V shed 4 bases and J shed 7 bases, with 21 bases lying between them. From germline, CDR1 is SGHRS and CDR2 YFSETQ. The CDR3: CASSPEWREAGEQYF. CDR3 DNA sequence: TGCGCCAGCAGCCCGGAGTGGAGGGAGGCGGGGGAGCAGTACTTC.

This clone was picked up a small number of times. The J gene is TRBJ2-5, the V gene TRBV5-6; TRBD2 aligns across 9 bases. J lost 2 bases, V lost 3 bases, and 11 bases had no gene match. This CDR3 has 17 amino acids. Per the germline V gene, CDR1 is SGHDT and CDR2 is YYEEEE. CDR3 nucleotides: TGTGCCAGCAGCTCCTTTCGGGCTAGCGGGACTCAAGAGACCCAGTACTTC. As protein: CASSSFRASGTQETQYF.

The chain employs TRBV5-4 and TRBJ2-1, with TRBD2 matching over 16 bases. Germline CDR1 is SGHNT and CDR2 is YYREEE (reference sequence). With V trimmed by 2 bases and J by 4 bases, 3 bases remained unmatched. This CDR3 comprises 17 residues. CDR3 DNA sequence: TGTGCCAGCAGCTTAGGGACTAGCGGGAGGGCGTACAATGAGCAGTTCTTC. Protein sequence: CASSLGTSGRAYNEQFF.

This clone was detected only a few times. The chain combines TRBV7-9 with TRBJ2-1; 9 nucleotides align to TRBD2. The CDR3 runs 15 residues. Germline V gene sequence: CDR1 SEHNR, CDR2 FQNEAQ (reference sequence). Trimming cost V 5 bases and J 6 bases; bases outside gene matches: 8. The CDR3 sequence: CASSAPGLAGNEQFF. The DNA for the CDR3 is TGTGCCAGCAGCGCCCCGGGACTAGCAGGCAATGAGCAGTTCTTC. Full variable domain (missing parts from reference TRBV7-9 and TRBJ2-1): DTGVSQNPRHKITKRGQNVTFRCDPISEHNRLYWYRQTLGQGPEFLTYFQNEAQLEKSRLLSDRFSAERPKGSFSTLEIQRTEQGDSAMYLCASSAPGLAGNEQFFGPGTRLTVL.

CDR3 coding DNA: TGTGCCAGCAGACCTAGACAGGGAAATTACGAGCAGTACTTC. It yields the protein CASRPRQGNYEQYF. The rearrangement uses TRBV27 and TRBJ2-7; 7 bases are a match to TRBD1. The CDR3 sequence is 14 residues long. Germline loops: CDR1 MNHEY, CDR2 SMNVEV (reference sequence). The V and J ends lost 6 bases and 4 bases, in that order; junction bases with no gene match: 9.